The 2 T cell receptor beta chains given below trace back to one sample, sequenced in a study of cytotoxic CD8 clonotypes in ibrutinib-treated CLL. The repertoire was sequenced with immunoSEQ multiplex PCR; TCRdb's copy has only in-frame clones and lacks some. This repertoire shows under 300,000 clones, around 70% found once; its top ten account for approximately 15%. The sequences come from PBMCs, collected after 24 months of ibrutinib treatment. Every receptor here comes from a human donor with chronic lymphocytic leukemia.

The J gene is TRBJ1-4, the V gene TRBV28, with D possibly matching TRBD1 (5 bases). Germline V CDR1 and CDR2: MDHEN, SYDVKM. V shed 4 bases and J shed 0 bases, with 6 bases lying between them. The length of the CDR3 is 14 residues. The CDR3 bases are TGTGCCAGCAGTTGGGGGGCAACTAATGAAAAACTGTTTTTT. This encodes CASSWGATNEKLFF.

V usage is TRBV7-2 and J usage is TRBJ2-3; weak D call: TRBD2 (5 bases). Trimming took 1 base from V and 2 from J, leaving 10 bases between them. CDR3 length: 15 residues. The germline V gene has CDR1 SGHTA and CDR2 FQGNSA. The CDR3 bases are TGTGCCAGCAGCTTAGAGGCGGGTTACACAGATACGCAGTATTTT. The encoded protein is CASSLEAGYTDTQYF.